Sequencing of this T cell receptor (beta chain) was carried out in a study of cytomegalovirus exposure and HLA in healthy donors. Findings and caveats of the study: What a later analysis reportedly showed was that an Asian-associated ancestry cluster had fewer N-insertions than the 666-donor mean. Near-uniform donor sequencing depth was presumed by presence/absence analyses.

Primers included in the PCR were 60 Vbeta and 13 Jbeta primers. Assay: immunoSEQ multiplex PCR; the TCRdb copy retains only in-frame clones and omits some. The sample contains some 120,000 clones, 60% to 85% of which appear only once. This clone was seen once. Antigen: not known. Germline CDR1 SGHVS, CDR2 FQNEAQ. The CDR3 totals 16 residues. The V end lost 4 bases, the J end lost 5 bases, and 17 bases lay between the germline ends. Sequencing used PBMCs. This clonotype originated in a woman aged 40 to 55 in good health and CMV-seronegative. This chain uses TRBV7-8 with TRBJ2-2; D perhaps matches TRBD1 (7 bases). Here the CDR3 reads CASSSRQGRGTGELFF. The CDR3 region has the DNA TGTGCCAGCAGCTCTCGACAGGGTCGGGGGACCGGGGAGCTGTTTTTT.